These T cell receptor beta chains were read from a single sample in a study of cytomegalovirus exposure and HLA in healthy donors. The assay was immunoSEQ multiplex PCR, and TCRdb's table has in-frame clones only and misses some. The repertoire has about 130,000 clones, roughly 89% of them found once; the top ten carry approximately 10%. The sample taken for sequencing was PBMCs. The origin of the receptors is a woman under 30 in good health and CMV-seropositive. CDR3s include the opening cysteine and the closing phenylalanine or tryptophan. A D gene is named only where the DNA matches it firmly. Expanded clones get a size class; other rows say once, few or many, or leave the size out.

size	J	V	D	DNA	CDR3
-	TRBJ2-5	TRBV28	TRBD2	TGTGCCAGCAGTTTATTTGGTCTAGCGGGGGAGTACCAAGAGACCCAGTACTTC	CASSLFGLAGEYQETQYF
-	TRBJ2-5	TRBV6-6	-	TGTGCCAGCAGCGACGACTCTCTGGAACAAGAGACCCAGTACTTC	CASSDDSLEQETQYF
-	TRBJ2-7	TRBV5-4	-	TGTGCCAGCAGCTTGTGGGAGGACGAGCAGTACTTC	CASSLWEDEQYF
-	TRBJ1-3	TRBV18	-	TGTGCCAGCTCACCACCGGGTAAAGGCGGCTCTGGAAACACCATATATTTT	CASSPPGKGGSGNTIYF
-	TRBJ1-2	TRBV7-2	TRBD1	TGTGCCAGCAGCTTAGAGGGCAGGGGGCCCGGCTACACCTTC	CASSLEGRGPGYTF
-	TRBJ1-2	TRBV19	TRBD1	TGTGCCAGTAGTATGGGTGACAGGGCATTTAACTATGGCTACACCTTC	CASSMGDRAFNYGYTF
-	TRBJ1-4	TRBV11-2	TRBD1	TGTGCCAGCAGCCCGACGACAGGGGGCCATGAAAAACTGTTTTTT	CASSPTTGGHEKLFF
-	TRBJ1-1	TRBV28	TRBD1	TGTGCCAGCAGTTCTGGGCAGGGGGACACTGAAGCTTTCTTT	CASSSGQGDTEAFF
-	TRBJ2-5	TRBV5-1	-	TGCGCCAGCAGCTGGGGGCAGGGGACGGAGACCCAGTACTTC	CASSWGQGTETQYF
-	TRBJ1-2	TRBV29-1	-	TGCAGCGCCCGGGACTCCATGGGGGTTAACTATGGCTACACCTTC	CSARDSMGVNYGYTF
-	TRBJ1-6	TRBV30	-	TGTGCCTGGGCCCGGGACACGAGGGGGAATTCACCCCTCCACTTT	CAWARDTRGNSPLHF
-	TRBJ1-4	TRBV19	-	TGTGCCAGTAGTCTCACGCTGACAGGCAAAGGTGAAAAACTGTTTTTT	CASSLTLTGKGEKLFF
-	TRBJ1-2	TRBV29-1	TRBD1	TGCAGCGTTGAAGGGGCGACAGGGGGCGGTTATGGCTACACCTTC	CSVEGATGGGYGYTF
few	TRBJ2-7	TRBV28	TRBD2	TGTGCCAGCAGTTCCGGGACTAGCTACGAGCAGTACTTC	CASSSGTSYEQYF
-	TRBJ1-3	TRBV5-8	-	TGTGCCAGCACCTTTACCTTCAGGGATTTCTCTGGAAACACCATATATTTT	CASTFTFRDFSGNTIYF
few	TRBJ1-2	TRBV7-9	-	TGTGCCAGCAGCATAGGCTCCCAGTTCGGCTACACCTTC	CASSIGSQFGYTF
-	TRBJ2-2	TRBV11-2	TRBD1	TGTGCCAGCATTGGACCGGGACAGGGTCGCACCGGGGAGCTGTTTTTT	CASIGPGQGRTGELFF
-	TRBJ1-1	TRBV6-5	-	TGTGCCAGCAGTTACTCGCAGGGCTCGAACACTGAAGCTTTCTTT	CASSYSQGSNTEAFF
few	TRBJ1-1	TRBV19	TRBD1	TGTGCCACTATGGGACAGGGAAAAGCTTTCTTT	CATMGQGKAFF
-	TRBJ2-1	TRBV5-1	TRBD2	TGCGCCAGCAGCTTGGGGGAGGGGAGCTCCTACAATGAGCAGTTCTTC	CASSLGEGSSYNEQFF
-	TRBJ1-6	TRBV7-9	-	TGTGCCAGCAGCTTCGGCAGGGGAGAGTCACCCCTCCACTTT	CASSFGRGESPLHF
-	TRBJ2-3	TRBV7-9	TRBD2	TGTGCCAGCAGCTCCGGAAACCTAGCGGGGGGGAGGGCGCAGTATTTT	CASSSGNLAGGRAQYF
-	TRBJ2-7	TRBV6-5	TRBD1	TGTGCCAGCAGTTACCGGGACAGGGGGTACGAGCAGTACTTC	CASSYRDRGYEQYF
few	TRBJ2-5	TRBV27	TRBD2	TGTGCCAGCAGTTTGTCAGGGAAGGGGCTAGCGGGGAGATTAAAAGAGACCCAGTACTTC	CASSLSGKGLAGRLKETQYF
-	TRBJ1-1	TRBV5-1	-	TGCGCCAGCCGCAAGGAGTACACTGAAGCTTTCTTT	CASRKEYTEAFF
-	TRBJ1-5	TRBV18	-	TGTGCCAGCTCACCCGAAAACTATCAGCCCCAGCATTTT	CASSPENYQPQHF
-	TRBJ2-2	TRBV19	TRBD1	TGTGCCAGTAAACGGGACAGGGGAAACACCGGGGAGCTGTTTTTT	CASKRDRGNTGELFF
-	TRBJ2-3	TRBV28	-	TGTGCCAGCAGTTTCGAACCCACCTACCGCACAGATACGCAGTATTTT	CASSFEPTYRTDTQYF
-	TRBJ1-1	TRBV12-5	-	TGTGCTAGTGGTCCAACAGGACCCGGAACTGAAGCTTTCTTT	CASGPTGPGTEAFF
-	TRBJ2-7	TRBV5-6	-	TGTGCCAGCAGCTTGGATGGGCACAGGGACTACGAGCAGTACTTC	CASSLDGHRDYEQYF